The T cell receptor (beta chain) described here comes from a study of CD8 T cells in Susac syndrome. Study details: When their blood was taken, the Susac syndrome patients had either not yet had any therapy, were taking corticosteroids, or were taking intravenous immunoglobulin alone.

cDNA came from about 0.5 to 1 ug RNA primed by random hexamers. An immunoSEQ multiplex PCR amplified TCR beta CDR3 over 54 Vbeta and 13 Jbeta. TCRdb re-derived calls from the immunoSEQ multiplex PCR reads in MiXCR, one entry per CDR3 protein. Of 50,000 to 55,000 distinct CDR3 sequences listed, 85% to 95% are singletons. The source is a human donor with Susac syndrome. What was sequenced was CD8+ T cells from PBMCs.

The CDR3 DNA is TGTGCCAGCACCTCTAGCGGTTCTAGCACAGATACGCAGTATTTT. This sequence encodes CASTSSGSSTDTQYF. The chain uses TRBV12-3 or TRBV12-4 and TRBJ2-3, with 7 bases fitting TRBD2. The CDR3 sequence is 15 residues long. After removal of 7 bases from V and 0 bases from J, the junction contained 7 bases not matched to a gene.